Following are 12 T cell receptor beta chains from one sample sequenced in a study of blood T cell repertoires in COVID-19. Sequencing used immunoSEQ multiplex PCR; TCRdb keeps in-frame clones, though not all of them. The table records roughly 150,000 clones, around four fifths of them present only once. The sequenced material came from peripheral blood. The receptors originated from a woman older than 75 with COVID-19, enrolled during active disease.

The chain joins TRBV14 to TRBJ1-1; D unclear. Trimming removed 1 base at V and 4 bases at J, with 7 bases between. This CDR3 is 13 amino acids long. Germline CDR1 and CDR2: SGHDN and FVKESK. The CDR3 DNA follows: TGTGCCAGCAGCCAAGGCCCGAGCACTGAAGCTTTCTTT. Protein: CASSQGPSTEAFF.

The table lists this clone with a count of one. The chain recombines TRBV15 with TRBJ1-2; a possible D gene is TRBD1 (6 bases). CDR3 length: 15 residues. Germline values: CDR1 LNHNV, CDR2 YYDKDF (reference sequence). Trimming left V 2 bases short and J 2 bases short, with 12 bases between. The CDR3 DNA reads TGTGCCACCAGCAGAAGAGGACAGCTGAACTATGGCTACACCTTC. Amino acid sequence: CATSRRGQLNYGYTF.

This clone was counted a single time. The chain has TRBV2 and TRBJ1-2, with TRBD1 matching over 10 bases. The junction had 8 bases not matched to a gene; V was cut back by 7 bases and J by 6 bases. CDR1 and CDR2 (germline): SNHLY, FYNNEI. The CDR3 extends over 14 amino acids. As DNA, the CDR3 is TGTGCCAGCACTAGACAGGGGGCACTAAATGGCTACACCTTC. This codes for CASTRQGALNGYTF.

The chain uses TRBV5-1 and TRBJ2-7, with 8 bases lining up with TRBD1. Germline V CDR1 and CDR2: SGHRS, YFSETQ. V lost 3 bases to trimming and J lost 6 bases; unmatched junction nucleotides: 5. CDR3 length: 13 amino acids. CDR3 protein: CASSYGQGGEQYF. The DNA of the CDR3 is TGCGCCAGCAGCTATGGACAGGGCGGCGAGCAGTACTTC. Using reference TRBV5-1 and TRBJ2-7 for the parts outside the CDR3, the full variable domain is KAGVTQTPRYLIKTRGQQVTLSCSPISGHRSVSWYQQTPGQGLQFLFEYFSETQRNKGNFPGRFSGRQFSNSRSEMNVSTLELGDSALYLCASSYGQGGEQYFGPGTRLTVT.

This clone was recorded only once. This chain uses TRBV28 with TRBJ2-4; D is unresolved. This CDR3 comprises 13 residues. Germline V gene lookup returns CDR1 MDHEN and CDR2 SYDVKM. The V end lost 6 bases, the J end lost 3 bases, and 9 bases lay between the germline ends. The CDR3 region has the DNA TGTGCCAGCAGCTTCAGCGACAAAAACATTCAGTACTTC. Its protein product is CASSFSDKNIQYF.

The V and J genes are TRBV5-4 and TRBJ2-3, with a possible D match to TRBD2 (6 bases). Deletions cut 9 bases from V and 0 bases from J, with 20 bases between. CDR1 is SGHNT and CDR2 is YYREEE in the germline V gene (reference sequence). This CDR3 spans 16 amino acids. CDR3 nucleotide sequence: TGTGCCACCAAGAGCAGGAGGGAGTCTAGCACAGATACGCAGTATTTT. Translation gives CATKSRRESSTDTQYF. The full variable domain, rest sourced from reference TRBV5-4 and TRBJ2-3, is ETGVTQSPTHLIKTRGQQVTLRCSSQSGHNTVSWYQQALGQGPQFIFQYYREEENGRGNFPPRFSGLQFPNYSSELNVNALELDDSALYLCATKSRRESSTDTQYFGPGTRLTVL.

This clone was counted a single time. The rearrangement uses TRBV18 and TRBJ2-1; 10 bases are shared with TRBD1. Germline V gene data show CDR1 as KGHSH and CDR2 as LQKENI. This CDR3 has 17 residues. After removal of 1 base from V and 4 bases from J, the junction contained 7 bases not matched to a gene. The CDR3 DNA is TGTGCCAGCTCACCACGGACAGGGGGAGCGCTTTACAATGAGCAGTTCTTC. Protein product: CASSPRTGGALYNEQFF.

The chain's CDR3 is CASSDSYGYTF. CDR3 in DNA: TGTGCCAGCAGTGACAGCTATGGCTACACCTTC. This rearrangement joins TRBV6-1 to TRBJ1-2; D unresolved. The CDR3 extends over 11 amino acids. Germline V gene sequence: CDR1 MNHNS, CDR2 SASEGT. The ends were cut back, 3 bases at V and 4 bases at J, with 3 bases in the middle.

The chain recombines TRBV5-5 with TRBJ2-1; D perhaps matches TRBD2 (5 bases). The CDR3 is 15 amino acids. Trimming removed 4 bases at V and 6 bases at J, with 17 bases between. Germline V CDR1 and CDR2: SGHKS, YYEKEE (reference sequence). In DNA, the CDR3 is TGTGCCAGCAGCCCCAGGAATAGCGTATTCAATGAGCAGTTCTTC. Translating it yields CASSPRNSVFNEQFF. The variable domain in full, completed from reference TRBV5-5 and TRBJ2-1, reads DAGVTQSPTHLIKTRGQQVTLRCSPISGHKSVSWYQQVLGQGPQFIFQYYEKEERGRGNFPDRFSARQFPNYSSELNVNALLLGDSALYLCASSPRNSVFNEQFFGPGTRLTVL.

The chain recombines TRBV6-5 with TRBJ2-1, with a tentative D call TRBD1 (6 bases). V gave up 6 bases and J gave up 10 bases, with 13 bases separating them. Looked up from germline, CDR1 is MNHEY and CDR2 is SVGAGI. This CDR3 has 12 residues. The CDR3 region is CASRQTGQEQFF. In DNA form, the CDR3 reads TGTGCCAGCAGACAGACAGGCCAAGAGCAGTTCTTC.

The V and J genes are TRBV3-1 (or the pseudogene TRBV3-2) and TRBJ1-1, with TRBD1 as a possible D gene (5 bases). V was cut by 4 bases and J by 5 bases, with 20 bases left in between. Germline CDR1 LGHDT, CDR2 YNNKEL (reference sequence). The CDR3 contains 16 residues. The CDR3 is CASSPFVSGGGTEAFF. The CDR3 DNA follows: TGTGCCAGCAGCCCATTTGTGAGCGGGGGTGGGACTGAAGCTTTCTTT.

This clone turned up a few times. The chain has TRBV7-8 and TRBJ1-6; 7 nucleotides line up with TRBD1. Trimming took 3 bases from V and 10 from J; bases not matched to a gene: 6. CDR1 is SGHVS and CDR2 is FQNEAQ in the germline V gene. This CDR3 comprises 14 residues. Written as DNA, the CDR3 is TGTGCCAGCAGCTTCCGACAGGGACTCTCACCCCTCCACTTT. Amino acid sequence: CASSFRQGLSPLHF.